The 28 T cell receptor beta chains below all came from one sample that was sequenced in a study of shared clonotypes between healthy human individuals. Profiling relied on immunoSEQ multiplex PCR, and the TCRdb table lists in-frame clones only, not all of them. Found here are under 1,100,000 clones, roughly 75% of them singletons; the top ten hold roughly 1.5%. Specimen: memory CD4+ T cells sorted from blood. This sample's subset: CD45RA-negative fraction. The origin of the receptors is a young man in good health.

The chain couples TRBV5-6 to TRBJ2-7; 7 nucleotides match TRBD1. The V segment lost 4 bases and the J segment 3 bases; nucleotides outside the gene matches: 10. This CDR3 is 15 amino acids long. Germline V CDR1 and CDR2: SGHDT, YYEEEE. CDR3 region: CASSPSRQGYYEQYF. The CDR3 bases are TGTGCCAGCAGCCCTTCCCGACAGGGCTACTACGAGCAGTACTTC.

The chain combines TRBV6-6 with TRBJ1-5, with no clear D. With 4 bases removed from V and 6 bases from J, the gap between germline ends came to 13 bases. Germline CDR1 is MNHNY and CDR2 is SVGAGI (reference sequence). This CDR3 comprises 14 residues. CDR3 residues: CASSSLGPSQPQHF. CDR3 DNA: TGTGCCAGCAGTTCATTAGGGCCCAGTCAGCCCCAGCATTTT.

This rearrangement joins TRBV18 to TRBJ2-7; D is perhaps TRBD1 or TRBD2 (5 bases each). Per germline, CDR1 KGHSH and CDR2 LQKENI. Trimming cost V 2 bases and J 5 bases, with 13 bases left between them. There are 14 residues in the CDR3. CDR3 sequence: CASSPGTLGDEQYF. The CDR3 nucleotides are TGTGCCAGCTCACCAGGGACCCTAGGGGACGAGCAGTACTTC.

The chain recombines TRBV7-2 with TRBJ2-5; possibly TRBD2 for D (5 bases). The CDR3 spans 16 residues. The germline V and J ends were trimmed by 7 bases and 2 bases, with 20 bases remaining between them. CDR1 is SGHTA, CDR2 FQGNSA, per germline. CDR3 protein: CASTPAAISGQETQYF. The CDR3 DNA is TGTGCCAGCACTCCAGCGGCGATTTCGGGGCAAGAGACCCAGTACTTC.

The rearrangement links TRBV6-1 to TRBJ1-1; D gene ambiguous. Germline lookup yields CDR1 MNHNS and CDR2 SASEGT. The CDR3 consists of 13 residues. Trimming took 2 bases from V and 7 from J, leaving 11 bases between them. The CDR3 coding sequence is TGTGCCAGCAGTGAATATACAATGGGTGAAGCTTTCTTT. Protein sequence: CASSEYTMGEAFF.

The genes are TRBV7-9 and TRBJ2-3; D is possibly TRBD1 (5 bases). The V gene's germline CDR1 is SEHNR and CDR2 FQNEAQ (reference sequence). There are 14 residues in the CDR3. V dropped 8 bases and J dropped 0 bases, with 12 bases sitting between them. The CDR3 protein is CASGAAVSTDTQYF. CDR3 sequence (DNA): TGTGCCAGCGGGGCGGCGGTTAGCACAGATACGCAGTATTTT.

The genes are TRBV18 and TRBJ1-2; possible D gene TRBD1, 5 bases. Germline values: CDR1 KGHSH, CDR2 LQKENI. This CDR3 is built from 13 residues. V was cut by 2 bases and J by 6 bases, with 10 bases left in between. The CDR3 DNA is TGTGCCAGCTCACCAGACAGTTCTAATGGCTACACCTTC. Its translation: CASSPDSSNGYTF.

The CDR3 sequence is CASSEMRQNYGYTF. In DNA form, the CDR3 reads TGTGCCAGCAGTGAGATGCGTCAGAACTATGGCTACACCTTC. The rearrangement joins TRBV6-1 to TRBJ1-2; no firm D call. CDR3 size: 14 residues. Germline loops: CDR1 MNHNS, CDR2 SASEGT. The germline V and J ends were trimmed by 3 bases and 2 bases, with 10 bases remaining between them.

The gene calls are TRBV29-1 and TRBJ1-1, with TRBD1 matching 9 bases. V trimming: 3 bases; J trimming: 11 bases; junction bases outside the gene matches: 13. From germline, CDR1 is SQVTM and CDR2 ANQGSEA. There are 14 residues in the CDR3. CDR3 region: CSVDLTGGGPGAFF. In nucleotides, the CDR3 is TGCAGCGTTGACCTGACAGGGGGTGGGCCTGGGGCTTTCTTT.

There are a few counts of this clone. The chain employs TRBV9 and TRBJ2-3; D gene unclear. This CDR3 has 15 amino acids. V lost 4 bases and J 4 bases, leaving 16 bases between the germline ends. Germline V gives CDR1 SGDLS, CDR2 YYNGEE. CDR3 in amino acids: CASSSYDSKSDTQYF. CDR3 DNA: TGTGCCAGCAGCTCATATGACTCCAAATCAGATACGCAGTATTTT.

CDR3 residues: CASSLGPGLAETQYF. The CDR3 bases are TGTGCCAGCAGCTTAGGTCCGGGACTAGCGGAGACCCAGTACTTC. V gene TRBV11-1 combines with J gene TRBJ2-5, with 10 bases identical to TRBD2. The CDR3 is 15 residues long. Germline V gives CDR1 SGHAT, CDR2 FQDESV (reference sequence). The J segment lost 5 bases and the V segment lost 1 base, leaving 4 bases of the junction unmatched.

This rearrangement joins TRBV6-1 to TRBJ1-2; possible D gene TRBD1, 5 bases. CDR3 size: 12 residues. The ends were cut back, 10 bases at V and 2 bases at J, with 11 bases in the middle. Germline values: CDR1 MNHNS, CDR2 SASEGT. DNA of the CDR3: TGTGCCACAACAGCAGGGAACTATGGCTACACCTTC. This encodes CATTAGNYGYTF.

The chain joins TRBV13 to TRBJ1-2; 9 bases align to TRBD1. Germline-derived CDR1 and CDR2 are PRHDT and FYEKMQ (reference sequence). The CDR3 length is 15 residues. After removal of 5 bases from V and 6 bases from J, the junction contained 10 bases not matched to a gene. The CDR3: CASSRGQGREDGYTF. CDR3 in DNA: TGTGCCAGCAGCAGGGGACAGGGTAGGGAGGATGGCTACACCTTC.

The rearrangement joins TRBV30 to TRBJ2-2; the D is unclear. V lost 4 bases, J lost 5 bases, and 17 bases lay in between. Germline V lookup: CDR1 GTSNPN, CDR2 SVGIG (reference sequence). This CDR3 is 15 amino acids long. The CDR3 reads CAWTRQPETTGELFF. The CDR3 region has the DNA TGTGCCTGGACCCGCCAGCCAGAAACAACCGGGGAGCTGTTTTTT.

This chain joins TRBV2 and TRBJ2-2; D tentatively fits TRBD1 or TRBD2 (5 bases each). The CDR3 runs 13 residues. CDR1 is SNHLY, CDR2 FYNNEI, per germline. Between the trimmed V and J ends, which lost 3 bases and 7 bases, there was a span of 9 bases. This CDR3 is CASSEGVNGELFF. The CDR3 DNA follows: TGTGCCAGCAGTGAGGGGGTCAACGGGGAGCTGTTTTTT.

The CDR3 sequence: CASRPSGRYTDTQYF. DNA of the CDR3: TGTGCCAGCAGGCCAAGCGGGAGATACACAGATACGCAGTATTTT. The chain couples TRBV6-8 to TRBJ2-3; 8 bases are a match to TRBD2. CDR1 and CDR2 from the germline V gene are MNHGY and SAAAGT. The CDR3 sequence is 15 residues long. Trimming removed 6 bases from V and 2 bases from J; junction bases left unmatched: 7.

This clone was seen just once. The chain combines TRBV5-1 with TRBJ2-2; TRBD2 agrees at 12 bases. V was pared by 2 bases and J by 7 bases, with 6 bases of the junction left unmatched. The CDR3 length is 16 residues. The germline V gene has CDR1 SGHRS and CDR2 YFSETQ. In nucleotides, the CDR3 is TGCGCCAGCAGCTTTCGGACTAGCGGGGTCGGCGGGGAGCTGTTTTTT. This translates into CASSFRTSGVGGELFF.

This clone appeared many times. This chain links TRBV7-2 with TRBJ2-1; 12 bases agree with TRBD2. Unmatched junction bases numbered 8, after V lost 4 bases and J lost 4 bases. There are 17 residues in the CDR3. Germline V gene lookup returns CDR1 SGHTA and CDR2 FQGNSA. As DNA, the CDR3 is TGTGCCAGCAGCTCCAGGACTAGCGGGATGATGTACAATGAGCAGTTCTTC. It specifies CASSSRTSGMMYNEQFF.

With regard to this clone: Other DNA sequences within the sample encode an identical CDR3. The CDR3 spells CASGLTYEQYF. CDR3 nucleotide sequence: TGTGCTAGTGGTCTCACCTACGAGCAGTACTTC. This chain links TRBV12-5 with TRBJ2-7; the D is unclear. The CDR3 extends over 11 amino acids. CDR1 LGHNT and CDR2 FRNRAP come from the germline V gene. V gave up 5 bases and J gave up 2 bases, with 4 bases separating them.

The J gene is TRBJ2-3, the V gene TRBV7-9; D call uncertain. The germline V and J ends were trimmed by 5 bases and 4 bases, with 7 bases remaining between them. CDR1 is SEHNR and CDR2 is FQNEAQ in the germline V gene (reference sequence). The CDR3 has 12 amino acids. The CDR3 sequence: CASSLQSDTQYF. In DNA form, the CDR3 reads TGTGCCAGCAGCCTGCAATCAGATACGCAGTATTTT.

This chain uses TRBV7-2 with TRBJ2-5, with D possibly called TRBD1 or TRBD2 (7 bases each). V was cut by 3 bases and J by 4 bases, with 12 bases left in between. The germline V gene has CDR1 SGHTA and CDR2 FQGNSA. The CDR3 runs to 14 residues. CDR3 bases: TGTGCCAGCAGCTTGAAGCGGGACAGAGAGACCCAGTACTTC. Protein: CASSLKRDRETQYF.

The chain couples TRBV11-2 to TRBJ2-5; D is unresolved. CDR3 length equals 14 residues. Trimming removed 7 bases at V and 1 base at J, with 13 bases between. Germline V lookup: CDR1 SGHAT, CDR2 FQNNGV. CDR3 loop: CASTVGQPQETQYF. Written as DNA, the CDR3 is TGTGCCAGCACCGTCGGGCAGCCCCAAGAGACCCAGTACTTC.

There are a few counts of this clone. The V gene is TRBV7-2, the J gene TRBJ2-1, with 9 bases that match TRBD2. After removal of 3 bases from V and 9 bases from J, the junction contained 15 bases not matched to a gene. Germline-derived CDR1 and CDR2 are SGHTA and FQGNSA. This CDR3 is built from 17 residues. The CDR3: CASSFPSSGVPSSEQFF. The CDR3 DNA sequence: TGTGCCAGCAGCTTCCCATCTAGCGGGGTACCTTCGAGTGAGCAGTTCTTC.

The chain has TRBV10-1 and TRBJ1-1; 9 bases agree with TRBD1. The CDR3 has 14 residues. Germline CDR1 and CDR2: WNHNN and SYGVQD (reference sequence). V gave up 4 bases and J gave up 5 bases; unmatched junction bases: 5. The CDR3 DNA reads TGCGCCAGCAGTGGACAGGGGGTCGGAACTGAAGCTTTCTTT. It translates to CASSGQGVGTEAFF.

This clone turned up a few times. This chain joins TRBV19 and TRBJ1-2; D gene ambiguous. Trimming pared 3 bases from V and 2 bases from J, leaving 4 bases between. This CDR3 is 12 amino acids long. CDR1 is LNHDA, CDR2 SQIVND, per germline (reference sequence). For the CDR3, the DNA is TGTGCCAGTAGTATCCAGAACTATGGCTACACCTTC. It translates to CASSIQNYGYTF.

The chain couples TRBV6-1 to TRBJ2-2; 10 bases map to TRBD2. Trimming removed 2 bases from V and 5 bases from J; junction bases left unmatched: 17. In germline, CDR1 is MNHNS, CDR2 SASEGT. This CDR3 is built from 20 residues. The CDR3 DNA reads TGTGCCAGCAGTGAATCCCAAAAAGGTAGCGGGAGGATACATACCGGGGAGCTGTTTTTT. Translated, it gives CASSESQKGSGRIHTGELFF.

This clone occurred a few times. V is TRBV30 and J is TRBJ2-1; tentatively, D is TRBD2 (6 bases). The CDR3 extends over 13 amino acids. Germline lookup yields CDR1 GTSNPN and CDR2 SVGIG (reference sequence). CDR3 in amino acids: CATGGKSHNEQFF. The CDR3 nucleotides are TGTGCAACTGGCGGGAAATCCCACAATGAGCAGTTCTTC.

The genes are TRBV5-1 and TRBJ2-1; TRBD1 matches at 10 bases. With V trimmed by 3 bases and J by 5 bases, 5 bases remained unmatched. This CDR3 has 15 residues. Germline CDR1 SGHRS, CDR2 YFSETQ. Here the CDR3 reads CASSSGQGNHNEQFF. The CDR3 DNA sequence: TGCGCCAGCAGCTCGGGACAGGGGAACCACAATGAGCAGTTCTTC.